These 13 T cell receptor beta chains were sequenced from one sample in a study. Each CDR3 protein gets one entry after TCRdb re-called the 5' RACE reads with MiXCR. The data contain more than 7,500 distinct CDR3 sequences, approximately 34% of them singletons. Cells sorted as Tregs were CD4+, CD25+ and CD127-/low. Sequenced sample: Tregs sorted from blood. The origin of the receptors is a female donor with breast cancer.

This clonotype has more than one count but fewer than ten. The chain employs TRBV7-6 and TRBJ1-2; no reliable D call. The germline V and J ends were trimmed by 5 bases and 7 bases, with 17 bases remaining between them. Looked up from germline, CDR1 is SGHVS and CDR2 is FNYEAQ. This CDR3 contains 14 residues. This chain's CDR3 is CASSPPRGAGGYTF. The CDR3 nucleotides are TGTGCCAGCAGCCCGCCCAGAGGCGCCGGTGGCTACACCTTC.

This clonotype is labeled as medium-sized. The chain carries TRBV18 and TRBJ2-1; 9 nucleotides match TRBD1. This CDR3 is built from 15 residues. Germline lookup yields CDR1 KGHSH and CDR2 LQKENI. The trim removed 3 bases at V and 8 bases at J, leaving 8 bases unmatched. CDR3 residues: CASSPQPTGGHEQFF. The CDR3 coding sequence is TGTGCCAGCTCACCGCAACCTACAGGGGGCCATGAGCAGTTCTTC.

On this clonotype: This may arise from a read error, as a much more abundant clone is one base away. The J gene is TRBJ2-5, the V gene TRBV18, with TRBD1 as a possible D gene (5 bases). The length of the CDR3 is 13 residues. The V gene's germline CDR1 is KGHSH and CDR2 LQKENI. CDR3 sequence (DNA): TGTGGCAGCTCACCAGGCCAGGGAGAGACCCAGTACTTC. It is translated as CGSSPGQGETQYF.

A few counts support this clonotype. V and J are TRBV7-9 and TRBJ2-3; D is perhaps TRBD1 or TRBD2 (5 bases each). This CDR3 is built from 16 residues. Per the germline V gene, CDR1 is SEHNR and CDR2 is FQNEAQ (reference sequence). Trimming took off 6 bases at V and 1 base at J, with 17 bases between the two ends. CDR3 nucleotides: TGTGCCAGCAGAGCATGGGGGTCGACCGGCACAGATACGCAGTATTTT. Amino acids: CASRAWGSTGTDTQYF.

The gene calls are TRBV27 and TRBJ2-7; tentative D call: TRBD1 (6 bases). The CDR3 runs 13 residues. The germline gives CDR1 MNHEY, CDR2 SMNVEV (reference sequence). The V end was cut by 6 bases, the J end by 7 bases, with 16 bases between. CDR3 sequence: CASSSDRQGEQYF. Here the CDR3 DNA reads TGTGCCAGCAGCTCAGACAGGCAAGGGGAGCAGTACTTC.

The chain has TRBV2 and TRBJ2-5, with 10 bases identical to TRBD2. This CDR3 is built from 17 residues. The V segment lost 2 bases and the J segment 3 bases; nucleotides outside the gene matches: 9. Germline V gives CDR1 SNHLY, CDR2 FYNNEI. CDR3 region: CASSESVSGRPKETQYF. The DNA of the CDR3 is TGTGCCAGCAGTGAAAGTGTTAGCGGGAGGCCTAAAGAGACCCAGTACTTC.

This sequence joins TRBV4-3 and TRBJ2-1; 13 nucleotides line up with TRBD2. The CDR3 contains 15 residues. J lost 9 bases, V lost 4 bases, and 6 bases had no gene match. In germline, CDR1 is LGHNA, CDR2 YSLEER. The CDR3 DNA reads TGCGCCAGCAGCCTCGGACTAGCGGGAGTTTCTGAGCAGTTCTTC. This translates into CASSLGLAGVSEQFF.

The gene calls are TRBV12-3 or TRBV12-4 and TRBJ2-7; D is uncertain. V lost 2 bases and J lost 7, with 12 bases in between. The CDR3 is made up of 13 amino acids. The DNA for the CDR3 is TGTGCCAGCAGTTTAAAGCTCCTGGCTGAGCAGTACGTC. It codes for CASSLKLLAEQYV.

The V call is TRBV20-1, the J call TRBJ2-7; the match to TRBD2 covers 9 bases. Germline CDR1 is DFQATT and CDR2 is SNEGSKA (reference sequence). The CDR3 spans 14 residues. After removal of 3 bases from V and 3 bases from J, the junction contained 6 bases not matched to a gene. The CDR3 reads CSASLAGGFYEQYF. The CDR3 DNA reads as TGCAGTGCTAGTCTGGCGGGAGGGTTCTACGAGCAGTACTTC.

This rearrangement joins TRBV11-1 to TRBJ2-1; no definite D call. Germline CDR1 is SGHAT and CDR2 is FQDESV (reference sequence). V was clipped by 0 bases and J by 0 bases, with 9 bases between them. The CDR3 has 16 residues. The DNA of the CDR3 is TGTGCCAGCAGCTTAGCGGGCCCGAGCTCCTACAATGAGCAGTTCTTC. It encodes CASSLAGPSSYNEQFF.

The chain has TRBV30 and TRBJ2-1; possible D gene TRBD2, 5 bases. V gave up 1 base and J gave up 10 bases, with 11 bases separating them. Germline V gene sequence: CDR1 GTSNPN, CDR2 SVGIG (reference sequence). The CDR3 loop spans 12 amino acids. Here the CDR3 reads CAWSGTPWEQFF. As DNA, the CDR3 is TGTGCCTGGAGTGGGACTCCGTGGGAGCAGTTCTTC.

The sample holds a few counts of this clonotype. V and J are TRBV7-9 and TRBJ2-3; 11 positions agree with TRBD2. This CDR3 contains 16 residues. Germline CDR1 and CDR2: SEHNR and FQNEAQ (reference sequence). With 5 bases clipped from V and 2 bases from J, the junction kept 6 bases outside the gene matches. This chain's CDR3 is CASSTRLAGTTDTQYF. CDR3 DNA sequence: TGTGCCAGCAGCACTAGACTAGCGGGGACCACAGATACGCAGTATTTT. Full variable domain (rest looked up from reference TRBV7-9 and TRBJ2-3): DTGVSQNPRHKITKRGQNVTFRCDPISEHNRLYWYRQTLGQGPEFLTYFQNEAQLEKSRLLSDRFSAERPKGSFSTLEIQRTEQGDSAMYLCASSTRLAGTTDTQYFGPGTRLTVL.

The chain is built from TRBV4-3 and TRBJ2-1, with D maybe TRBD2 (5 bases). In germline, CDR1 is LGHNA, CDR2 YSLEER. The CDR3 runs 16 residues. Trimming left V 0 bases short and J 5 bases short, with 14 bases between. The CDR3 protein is CASSQDPTGWDNEQFF. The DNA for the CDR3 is TGCGCCAGCAGCCAAGATCCTACGGGGTGGGACAATGAGCAGTTCTTC.